This T cell receptor beta chain is from a study of cytomegalovirus exposure and HLA in healthy donors. The PCR used 60 Vbeta and 13 Jbeta primers. The method was immunoSEQ multiplex PCR; TCRdb's version includes in-frame clones alone and lacks a portion of them. The repertoire holds 130,000 to 150,000 clones, with roughly three quarters as singletons. J gave up 7 bases and V 0 bases, and 6 bases lay outside the gene matches. The CDR3 totals 15 residues. Germline V lookup: CDR1 MNHEY, CDR2 SMNVEV (reference sequence). The J gene is TRBJ2-3, the V gene TRBV27; TRBD1 aligns across 8 bases. Sequenced: PBMCs. The TCR sequence derives from a woman aged 45-65 years in good health and CMV-seronegative. Here the CDR3 reads CASSLSQGAFYTQYF. CDR3 sequence (DNA): TGTGCCAGCAGTTTATCCCAGGGGGCCTTCTATACGCAGTATTTT.